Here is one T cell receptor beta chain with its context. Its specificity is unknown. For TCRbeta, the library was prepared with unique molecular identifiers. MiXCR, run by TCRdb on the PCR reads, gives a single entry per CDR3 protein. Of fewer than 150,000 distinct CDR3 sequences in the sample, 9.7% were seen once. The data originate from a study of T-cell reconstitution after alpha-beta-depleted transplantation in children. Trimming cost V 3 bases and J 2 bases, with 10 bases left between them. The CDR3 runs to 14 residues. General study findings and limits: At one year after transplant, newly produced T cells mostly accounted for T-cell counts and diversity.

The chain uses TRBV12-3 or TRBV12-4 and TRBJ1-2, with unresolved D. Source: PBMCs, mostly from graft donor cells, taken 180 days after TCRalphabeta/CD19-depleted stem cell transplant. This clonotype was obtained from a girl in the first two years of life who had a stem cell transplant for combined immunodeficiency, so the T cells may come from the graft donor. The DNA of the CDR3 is TGTGCCAGCAGTTTGACACAGCCCAACTATGGCTACACCTTC. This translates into CASSLTQPNYGYTF.